A single sample gave rise to the 13 T cell receptor beta chains below, sequenced in a study of T-cell memory formation after mild COVID-19. TCRdb recomputed calls from the 5' RACE reads with MiXCR, one row per CDR3 protein. The sample consists of about 180,000 distinct CDR3 sequences, roughly 17% of them appearing once. Source material: PBMCs or a T cell subset sorted from them (not recorded which). The source is an adult woman who had mild COVID-19 (a few samples of this study predate the infection). Cell type and time point are not known.

This chain joins TRBV6-6 and TRBJ2-3; 7 nucleotides match TRBD1. Germline-derived CDR1 and CDR2 are MNHNY and SVGAGI (reference sequence). This CDR3 contains 15 residues. The V gene end was trimmed by 5 bases and the J gene end by 6 bases; junction bases not matched to a gene: 11. The CDR3, as DNA: TGTGCCAGCAGTGCCGGACAGGCCCCTGGGGATACGCAGTATTTT. Translating it yields CASSAGQAPGDTQYF.

The rearrangement links TRBV30 to TRBJ2-7; D is unclear. The CDR3 has 13 residues. With 1 base removed from V and 4 bases from J, the gap between germline ends came to 11 bases. Looked up from germline, CDR1 is GTSNPN and CDR2 is SVGIG (reference sequence). The DNA for the CDR3 is TGTGCCTGGAGTGGGGTAGGATGGTACGAGCAGTACTTC. Amino acid sequence: CAWSGVGWYEQYF.

A few counts support this clonotype. This sequence joins TRBV6-5 and TRBJ2-1, with a possible D match to TRBD2 (5 bases). Trimming left V 10 bases short and J 0 bases short, with 16 bases between. CDR3 size: 15 residues. Germline CDR1 and CDR2: MNHEY and SVGAGI. The CDR3 loop reads CATARDRYSYNEQFF. The CDR3 bases are TGTGCCACCGCGAGGGATCGCTACTCCTACAATGAGCAGTTCTTC.

The chain is built from TRBV20-1 and TRBJ1-1, with 8 bases identical to TRBD1. V shed 1 base, J shed 4 bases, and the junction held 8 bases outside the gene matches. The CDR3 spans 15 residues. Per germline, CDR1 DFQATT and CDR2 SNEGSKA (reference sequence). CDR3 nucleotide sequence: TGCAGTGCTAGAGGATTGGCCAGGGGGCGCACTGAAGCTTTCTTT. The encoded protein is CSARGLARGRTEAFF.

Here the CDR3 reads CASSPGLAGGLAYEQYF. In DNA form, the CDR3 reads TGCGCCAGCAGCCCGGGACTAGCGGGAGGGCTGGCGTACGAGCAGTACTTC. This sequence joins TRBV5-1 and TRBJ2-7, with TRBD2 matching over 16 bases. CDR1 and CDR2 (germline): SGHRS, YFSETQ. The CDR3 length is 17 residues. V lost 4 bases and J lost 4; bases outside the gene matches: 8.

In its sample, this clonotype was seen a few times. The chain recombines TRBV27 with TRBJ2-3, with TRBD2 matching 12 bases. The CDR3 has 18 amino acids. Germline assignment: CDR1 MNHEY and CDR2 SMNVEV (reference sequence). V lost 3 bases to trimming and J lost 2 bases; unmatched junction nucleotides: 9. Written as DNA, the CDR3 is TGTGCCAGCAGTTTGAGGAGACTAGCGGGGGTGATCACAGATACGCAGTATTTT. It is translated as CASSLRRLAGVITDTQYF.

The chain is built from TRBV12-3 or TRBV12-4 and TRBJ2-6, with D unresolved. The CDR3 consists of 17 residues. Trimming left V 2 bases short and J 0 bases short, with 11 bases between. As DNA, the CDR3 is TGTGCCAGCAGTTTATCGTTCGTATCCTCTGGGGCCAACGTCCTGACTTTC. This translates into CASSLSFVSSGANVLTF.

The table lists this clonotype with many counts. The rearrangement links TRBV5-5 to TRBJ1-4; D call uncertain. V dropped 5 bases and J dropped 0 bases, with 23 bases sitting between them. CDR3 length equals 19 residues. The germline V gene has CDR1 SGHKS and CDR2 YYEKEE (reference sequence). CDR3 sequence: CASSSRPSAVWATNEKLFF. The CDR3 DNA reads TGTGCCAGCAGTTCTAGACCGTCGGCAGTCTGGGCAACTAATGAAAAACTGTTTTTT.

This clonotype was observed a handful of times. The chain employs TRBV24-1 and TRBJ1-4, with 10 positions matching TRBD1. J gave up 7 bases and V 4 bases, and 8 bases lay outside the gene matches. There are 16 residues in the CDR3. The germline gives CDR1 KGHDR, CDR2 SFDVKD. Here the CDR3 reads CATSEPPGDRGEKLFF. The CDR3 bases are TGTGCCACCAGTGAGCCCCCAGGGGACAGGGGTGAAAAACTGTTTTTT.

This clonotype occurred a few times. V gene TRBV11-3 combines with J gene TRBJ2-5; possible D gene TRBD1, 5 bases. Germline CDR1 and CDR2: SGHNT and YENEEA. The CDR3 contains 16 residues. V lost 1 base to trimming and J lost 5 bases, with 17 bases between them. The CDR3 nucleotides are TGTGCCAGCAGCTTAGCAGCTTTCTTGGCAGGGGAGACCCAGTACTTC. Its translation is CASSLAAFLAGETQYF.

The chain employs TRBV28 and TRBJ2-5; D may be TRBD2 (6 bases). Germline CDR1 is MDHEN and CDR2 is SYDVKM. This CDR3 contains 15 residues. V lost 2 bases and J lost 5, with 15 bases in between. CDR3 loop: CASSLMPGTGETQYF. DNA for the CDR3: TGTGCCAGCAGTTTAATGCCAGGGACTGGGGAGACCCAGTACTTC.

CDR3 nucleotides: TGCGCCAGCAGCCAAGGCAGGAAGGGGAGCAATCAGCCCCAGCATTTT. Amino acids: CASSQGRKGSNQPQHF. The chain is built from TRBV4-1 and TRBJ1-5; tentative D call: TRBD1 (5 bases). The V end was cut by 1 base, the J end by 1 base, with 11 bases between. Looked up from germline, CDR1 is MGHRA and CDR2 is YSYEKL. The CDR3 contains 16 residues.

The sample holds a few counts of this clonotype. The chain recombines TRBV20-1 with TRBJ2-6; D ambiguous. The V end lost 0 bases, the J end lost 0 bases, and 9 bases lay between the germline ends. CDR3 size: 16 residues. Germline V gives CDR1 DFQATT, CDR2 SNEGSKA (reference sequence). The CDR3 DNA is TGCAGTGCTAGAGAGGCAGGTGTCTCTGGGGCCAACGTCCTGACTTTC. Translation gives CSAREAGVSGANVLTF.